The 10 T cell receptor beta chains reported below all come from one sample, sequenced in a study of beta chain features in type 1 diabetes. All of the isolated RNA was reverse transcribed, so expressed TCRB transcripts were sequenced. TCRdb's copy holds only in-frame clones and misses some; the assay was immunoSEQ multiplex PCR. Altogether hundreds of thousands of clones are present, roughly 13% being singletons, with the ten largest covering roughly 0.04%. These TCRs' antigens remain unknown. General study results and limits: Type 1 diabetes patients had moderately but significantly shorter TCRB CDR3s in all four CD4+ subsets.

The sample consisted of naive CD4+ T cells from blood. The receptors stem from a man in his late teens or twenties with type 1 diabetes.

Only a few counts were recorded for this clone. The rearrangement links TRBV29-1 to TRBJ2-3; 8 bases fit TRBD1. CDR1 and CDR2 from the germline V gene are SQVTM and ANQGSEA. V was pared by 5 bases and J by 2 bases, with 6 bases of the junction left unmatched. The CDR3 is 14 residues long. The CDR3 sequence is CSVRDRTLTDTQYF. DNA of the CDR3: TGCAGCGTTAGGGACAGGACCCTCACAGATACGCAGTATTTT.

J is TRBJ1-5 and V is TRBV18, with TRBD1 identical over 8 bases. Germline CDR1 is KGHSH and CDR2 is LQKENI. The CDR3 runs 13 residues. J lost 5 bases, V lost 6 bases, and 3 bases had no gene match. The DNA for the CDR3 is TGTGCCAGCTCGACAGGGGTGGATCAGCCCCAGCATTTT. This translates into CASSTGVDQPQHF.

This clone was seen a handful of times. The chain recombines TRBV5-1 with TRBJ1-1; no clear D. Trimming removed 0 bases at V and 4 bases at J, with 7 bases between. The CDR3 is made up of 13 amino acids. In germline, CDR1 is SGHRS, CDR2 YFSETQ. CDR3 DNA sequence: TGCGCCAGCAGCTTGGTCGAGGGCACTGAAGCTTTCTTT. Its protein is CASSLVEGTEAFF. Full variable domain (rest looked up from reference TRBV5-1 and TRBJ1-1): KAGVTQTPRYLIKTRGQQVTLSCSPISGHRSVSWYQQTPGQGLQFLFEYFSETQRNKGNFPGRFSGRQFSNSRSEMNVSTLELGDSALYLCASSLVEGTEAFFGQGTRLTVV.

This clone has only a few counts. The rearrangement uses TRBV7-2 and TRBJ1-4; the D is unclear. The length of the CDR3 is 12 residues. The germline CDR1 and CDR2 sequences are SGHTA and FQGNSA. V lost 8 bases, J lost 4 bases, and 8 bases lay in between. CDR3 nucleotide sequence: TGTGCCAGCCGAACCAGTAATGAAAAACTGTTTTTT. It is translated as CASRTSNEKLFF.

The chain employs TRBV5-4 and TRBJ2-2; a possible D gene is TRBD2 (5 bases). This CDR3 contains 16 residues. V was clipped by 4 bases and J by 1 base, with 14 bases between them. Germline assignment: CDR1 SGHNT and CDR2 YYREEE (reference sequence). CDR3 in amino acids: CASSPPSGMNTGELFF. CDR3 coding DNA: TGTGCCAGCAGCCCCCCATCGGGGATGAACACCGGGGAGCTGTTTTTT.

This clone was counted between two and nine times. This chain links TRBV5-4 with TRBJ2-5, with D hard to call. Trimming cost V 1 base and J 4 bases, with 2 bases left between them. CDR1 is SGHNT and CDR2 is YYREEE in the germline V gene (reference sequence). The CDR3 has 11 amino acids. DNA of the CDR3: TGTGCCAGCAGCTTGTCAGAGACCCAGTACTTC. This codes for CASSLSETQYF.

This chain connects TRBV27 to TRBJ2-1; weak D call: TRBD1 (5 bases). The germline V gene has CDR1 MNHEY and CDR2 SMNVEV (reference sequence). CDR3 length equals 14 residues. Trimming took off 4 bases at V and 5 bases at J, with 12 bases between the two ends. The CDR3 protein is CASSSQGSHNEQFF. The DNA for the CDR3 is TGTGCCAGCAGTTCTCAGGGTTCCCACAATGAGCAGTTCTTC.

V gene TRBV27 combines with J gene TRBJ2-3; D could derive from TRBD1 or TRBD2 (6 bases each). The V and J ends lost 1 base and 1 base respectively, with 12 bases between them. Germline V gene sequence: CDR1 MNHEY, CDR2 SMNVEV (reference sequence). The CDR3 covers 16 residues. DNA for the CDR3: TGTGCCAGCAGTTTATGGAGGGGACACCGCACAGATACGCAGTATTTT. This sequence encodes CASSLWRGHRTDTQYF.

The chain couples TRBV28 to TRBJ2-2; either TRBD1 or TRBD2 may fit D (5 bases each). The V end lost 7 bases, the J end lost 6 bases, and 21 bases lay between the germline ends. This CDR3 region has 16 residues. CDR1 MDHEN and CDR2 SYDVKM come from the germline V gene. In DNA form, the CDR3 reads TGTGCCAGCACCCGAGTCCGGTGGGGGAAATCCGGGGAGCTGTTTTTT. It translates to CASTRVRWGKSGELFF.

The CDR3 here is CASSKDWPPGANVLTF. The CDR3, as DNA: TGTGCCAGCAGCAAGGACTGGCCCCCTGGGGCCAACGTCCTGACTTTC. The chain recombines TRBV7-9 with TRBJ2-6; tentatively, D is TRBD2 (5 bases). CDR1 is SEHNR, CDR2 FQNEAQ, per germline (reference sequence). This CDR3 comprises 16 residues. Trimming pared 5 bases from V and 2 bases from J, leaving 13 bases between.